The 10 T cell receptor beta chains reported below all come from one sample, sequenced in a study of read filtering for tumor transcriptome and immune sequencing. This library used roughly 370 ng RNA and molecular barcoded adaptors spanning alpha/delta and beta/gamma chains. A single record per CDR3 protein comes from TCRdb applying MiXCR to the reads. The sample carries approximately 65,000 distinct CDR3 sequences, about 15% recorded once. The sequencing input was a population of CD138-negative cells sorted from bone marrow. These TCRs come from a donor aged 40 or older with multiple myeloma.

The chain carries TRBV18 and TRBJ1-5; no clear D. The germline V gene encodes CDR1 KGHSH and CDR2 LQKENI. The CDR3 covers 23 residues. With 2 bases removed from V and 2 bases from J, the gap between germline ends came to 34 bases. In DNA form, the CDR3 reads TGTGCCAGCTCACCATCACGGGCGGAGCGGGCCAGAACGCGACCTAATGGCAATCAGCCCCAGCATTTT. Translating gives CASSPSRAERARTRPNGNQPQHF.

This clonotype was detected ten times or more. V gene TRBV15 combines with J gene TRBJ2-5; D is unresolved. V was cut by 0 bases and J by 3 bases, with 5 bases left in between. Germline-derived CDR1 and CDR2 are LNHNV and YYDKDF (reference sequence). The length of the CDR3 is 13 residues. The CDR3 region has the DNA TGTGCCACCAGCAGAGATCCGGAAGAGACCCAGTACTTC. Protein: CATSRDPEETQYF.

This clonotype was counted between two and nine times. Here the CDR3 DNA reads TGTGCCAGCAGTTCGAATGACAGGGGGCTCAACTATGGCTACACCTTC. Its translation: CASSSNDRGLNYGYTF. The rearrangement joins TRBV28 to TRBJ1-2; 10 bases match TRBD1. V was clipped by 4 bases and J by 2 bases; unmatched bases: 7. Germline-derived CDR1 and CDR2 are MDHEN and SYDVKM. CDR3 size: 16 residues.

This clonotype was picked up many times. The V and J genes are TRBV7-8 and TRBJ2-1; unclear D gene. The V end was cut by 2 bases, the J end by 8 bases, with 1 base between. Germline V gene lookup returns CDR1 SGHVS and CDR2 FQNEAQ. This CDR3 contains 10 residues. The CDR3 is CASSLYEQFF. The CDR3 DNA is TGTGCCAGCAGCTTATATGAGCAGTTCTTC. Looking up the rest from reference TRBV7-8 and TRBJ2-1 gives the full variable domain: GAGVSQSPRYKVAKRGQDVALRCDPISGHVSLFWYQQALGQGPEFLTYFQNEAQLDKSGLPSDRFFAERPEGSVSTLKIQRTQQEDSAVYLCASSLYEQFFGPGTRLTVL.

This clonotype was seen ten or more times. The J gene is TRBJ2-1, the V gene TRBV19, with no clear D. The CDR3 totals 15 residues. The V gene lost 7 bases and the J gene lost 4 bases, with 17 bases spanning the gap. Germline CDR1 and CDR2: LNHDA and SQIVND (reference sequence). The CDR3 region is CASTASWASYNEQFF. For the CDR3, the DNA is TGTGCCAGTACCGCGAGCTGGGCGAGTTACAATGAGCAGTTCTTC.

This clonotype was counted many times. V gene TRBV9 combines with J gene TRBJ2-2; 7 bases match TRBD1. Germline values: CDR1 SGDLS, CDR2 YYNGEE. This CDR3 is built from 13 residues. V trimming: 7 bases; J trimming: 6 bases; junction bases outside the gene matches: 6. The CDR3 DNA follows: TGTGCCAGCGGGCTGACAGGGTCCGGGGAGCTGTTTTTT. Its translation is CASGLTGSGELFF.

This clonotype was seen at least ten times. V gene TRBV20-1 combines with J gene TRBJ2-1, with TRBD2 as a possible D gene (5 bases). This CDR3 is built from 12 residues. V lost 0 bases and J 9 bases, leaving 9 bases between the germline ends. Per the germline V gene, CDR1 is DFQATT and CDR2 is SNEGSKA (reference sequence). The CDR3 here is CSAREGGGEQFF. The CDR3 DNA reads as TGCAGTGCTAGAGAGGGCGGAGGTGAGCAGTTCTTC.

On this clonotype itself: The germline gene is not matched at one end of the junction; a read error may be the cause. CDR3 coding DNA: TGTGCCAGCAGTTGCGGGGGTTTCTACGAGCCGTACTTC. This codes for CASSCGGFYEPYF. V and J are TRBV6-6 and TRBJ2-7; TRBD2 matches at 7 bases. CDR3 length: 13 amino acids. CDR1 is MNHNY, CDR2 SVGAGI, per germline (reference sequence).

The gene calls are TRBV6-2 or TRBV6-3 and TRBJ2-1; 8 nucleotides match TRBD2. This CDR3 has 14 amino acids. Germline V gene data show CDR1 as MNHEY and CDR2 as SVGEGT. The V gene end was trimmed by 0 bases and the J gene end by 12 bases; junction bases not matched to a gene: 7. The CDR3 here is CASSYSAGGDGQFF. CDR3 in DNA: TGTGCCAGCAGTTACTCGGCGGGAGGCGATGGGCAGTTCTTC.

To note about this clonotype: A far larger clone is a single base away, which makes a read error likely. The chain combines TRBV11-2 with TRBJ2-1; D remains ambiguous. V lost 5 bases and J 2 bases, leaving 4 bases between the germline ends. This CDR3 is built from 12 residues. Germline V gene data show CDR1 as SGHAT and CDR2 as FQNNGV. The CDR3 is CASSPAYNEQFF. CDR3 sequence (DNA): TGTGCCAGCAGCCCCGCCTACAATGAGCAGTTCTTC.